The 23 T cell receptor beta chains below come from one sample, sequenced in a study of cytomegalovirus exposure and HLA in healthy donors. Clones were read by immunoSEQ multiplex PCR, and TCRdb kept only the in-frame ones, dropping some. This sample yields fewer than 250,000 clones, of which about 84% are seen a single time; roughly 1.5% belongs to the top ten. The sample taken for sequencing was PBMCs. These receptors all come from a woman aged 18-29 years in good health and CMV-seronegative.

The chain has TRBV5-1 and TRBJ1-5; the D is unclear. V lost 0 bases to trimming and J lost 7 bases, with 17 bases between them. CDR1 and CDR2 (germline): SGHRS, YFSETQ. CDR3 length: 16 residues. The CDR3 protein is CASSLAPQEGGQPQHF. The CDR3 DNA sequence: TGCGCCAGCAGCTTGGCCCCTCAGGAGGGTGGGCAGCCCCAGCATTTT.

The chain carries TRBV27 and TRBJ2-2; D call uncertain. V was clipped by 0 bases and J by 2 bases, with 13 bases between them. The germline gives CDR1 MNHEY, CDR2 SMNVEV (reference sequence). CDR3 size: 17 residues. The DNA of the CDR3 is TGTGCCAGCAGTTTATCGTTTTATTCAGTAAACACCGGGGAGCTGTTTTTT. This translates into CASSLSFYSVNTGELFF.

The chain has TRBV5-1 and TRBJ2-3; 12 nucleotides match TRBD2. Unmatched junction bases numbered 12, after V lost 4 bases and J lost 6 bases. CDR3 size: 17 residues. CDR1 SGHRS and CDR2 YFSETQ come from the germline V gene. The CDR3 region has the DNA TGCGCCAGCAGCGGCAACCTAGCGGGAGGGCCTGGGGATACGCAGTATTTT. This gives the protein CASSGNLAGGPGDTQYF.

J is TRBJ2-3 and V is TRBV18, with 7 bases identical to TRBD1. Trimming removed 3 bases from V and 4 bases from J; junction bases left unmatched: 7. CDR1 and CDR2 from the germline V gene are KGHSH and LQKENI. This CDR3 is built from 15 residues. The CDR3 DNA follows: TGTGCCAGCTCACCTCGGGACAGTGGTGCAGATACGCAGTATTTT. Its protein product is CASSPRDSGADTQYF.

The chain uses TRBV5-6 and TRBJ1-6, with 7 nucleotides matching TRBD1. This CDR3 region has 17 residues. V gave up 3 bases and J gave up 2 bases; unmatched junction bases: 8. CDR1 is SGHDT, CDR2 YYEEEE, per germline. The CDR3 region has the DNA TGTGCCAGCAGCTCGATACAGGGGTTGACCTATAATTCACCCCTCCACTTT. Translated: CASSSIQGLTYNSPLHF.

Here the CDR3 reads CASSLGSGNNQPQHF. CDR3 bases: TGCGCCAGCAGCTTGGGGTCAGGGAACAATCAGCCCCAGCATTTT. The chain joins TRBV5-1 to TRBJ1-5; maybe TRBD1 (5 bases). The CDR3 length is 15 residues. In germline, CDR1 is SGHRS, CDR2 YFSETQ. With 0 bases removed from V and 3 bases from J, the gap between germline ends came to 10 bases.

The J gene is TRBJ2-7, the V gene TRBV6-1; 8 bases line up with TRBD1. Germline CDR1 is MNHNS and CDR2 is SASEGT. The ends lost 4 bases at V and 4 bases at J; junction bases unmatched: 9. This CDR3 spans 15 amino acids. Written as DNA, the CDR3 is TGTGCCAGCAGTGCGTCGGACAGGGTCGGGTACGAGCAGTACTTC. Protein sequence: CASSASDRVGYEQYF.

The DNA for the CDR3 is TGTGCCAGTAGTATCTCGACTAGCGGGGCCTACAATGAGCAGTTCTTC. Encoded protein: CASSISTSGAYNEQFF. The gene calls are TRBV19 and TRBJ2-1; 11 nucleotides align to TRBD2. Unmatched junction bases numbered 3, after V lost 3 bases and J lost 2 bases. Germline values: CDR1 LNHDA, CDR2 SQIVND (reference sequence). This CDR3 spans 16 amino acids. The variable domain in full, with the rest retrieved from reference TRBV19 and TRBJ2-1, is DGGITQSPKYLFRKEGQNVTLSCEQNLNHDAMYWYRQDPGQGLRLIYYSQIVNDFQKGDIAEGYSVSREKKESFPLTVTSAQKNPTAFYLCASSISTSGAYNEQFFGPGTRLTVL.

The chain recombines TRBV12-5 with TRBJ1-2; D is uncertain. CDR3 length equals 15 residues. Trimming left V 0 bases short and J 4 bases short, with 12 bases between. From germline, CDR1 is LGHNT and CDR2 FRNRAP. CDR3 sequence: CASGLVGSRSYGYTF. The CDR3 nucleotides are TGTGCTAGTGGTTTGGTAGGCAGTAGGAGCTATGGCTACACCTTC.

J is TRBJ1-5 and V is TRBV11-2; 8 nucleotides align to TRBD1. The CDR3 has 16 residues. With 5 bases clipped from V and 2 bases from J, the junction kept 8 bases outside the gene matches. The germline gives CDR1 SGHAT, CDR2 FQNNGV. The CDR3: CASSRYEDRGNQPQHF. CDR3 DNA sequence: TGTGCCAGCAGCCGGTATGAGGACAGGGGCAATCAGCCCCAGCATTTT.

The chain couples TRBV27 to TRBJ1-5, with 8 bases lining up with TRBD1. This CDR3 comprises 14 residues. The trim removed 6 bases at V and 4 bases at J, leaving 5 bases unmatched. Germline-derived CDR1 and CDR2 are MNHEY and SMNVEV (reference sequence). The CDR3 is CASSHDRGNQPQHF. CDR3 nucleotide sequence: TGTGCCAGCAGCCACGACAGGGGTAATCAGCCCCAGCATTTT.

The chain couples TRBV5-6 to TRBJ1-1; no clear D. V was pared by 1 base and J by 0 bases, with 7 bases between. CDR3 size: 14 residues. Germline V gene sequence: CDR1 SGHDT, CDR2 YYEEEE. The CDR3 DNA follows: TGTGCCAGCAGCTTGCCGGGGATGAACACTGAAGCTTTCTTT. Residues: CASSLPGMNTEAFF.

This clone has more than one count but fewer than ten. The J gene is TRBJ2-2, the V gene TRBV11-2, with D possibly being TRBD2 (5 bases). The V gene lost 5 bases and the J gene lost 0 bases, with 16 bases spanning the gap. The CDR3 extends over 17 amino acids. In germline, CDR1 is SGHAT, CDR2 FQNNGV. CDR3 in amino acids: CASSGGRWEPNTGELFF. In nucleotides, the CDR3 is TGTGCCAGCAGCGGAGGACGGTGGGAGCCGAACACCGGGGAGCTGTTTTTT. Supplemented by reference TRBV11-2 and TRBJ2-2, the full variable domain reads EAGVAQSPRYKIIEKRQSVAFWCNPISGHATLYWYQQILGQGPKLLIQFQNNGVVDDSQLPKDRFSAERLKGVDSTLKIQPAKLEDSAVYLCASSGGRWEPNTGELFFGEGSRLTVL.

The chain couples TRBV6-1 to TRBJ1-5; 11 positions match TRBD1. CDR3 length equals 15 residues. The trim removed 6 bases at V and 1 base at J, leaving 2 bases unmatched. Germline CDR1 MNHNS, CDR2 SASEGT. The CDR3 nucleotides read TGTGCCAGCAGGGGGACAGGGGGAAGCAATCAGCCCCAGCATTTT. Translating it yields CASRGTGGSNQPQHF.

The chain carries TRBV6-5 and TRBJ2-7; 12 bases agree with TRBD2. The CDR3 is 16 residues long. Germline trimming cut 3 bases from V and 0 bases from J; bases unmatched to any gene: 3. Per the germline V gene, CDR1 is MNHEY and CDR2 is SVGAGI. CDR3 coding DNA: TGTGCCAGCAGTTATCGGACTAGCGGGGCCTCCTACGAGCAGTACTTC. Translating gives CASSYRTSGASYEQYF.

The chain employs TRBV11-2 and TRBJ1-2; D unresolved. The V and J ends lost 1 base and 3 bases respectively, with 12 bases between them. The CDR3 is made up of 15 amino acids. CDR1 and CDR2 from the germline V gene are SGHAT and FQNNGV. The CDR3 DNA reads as TGTGCCAGCAGCTTAGTATCGGGAGGCTACTATGGCTACACCTTC. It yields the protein CASSLVSGGYYGYTF.

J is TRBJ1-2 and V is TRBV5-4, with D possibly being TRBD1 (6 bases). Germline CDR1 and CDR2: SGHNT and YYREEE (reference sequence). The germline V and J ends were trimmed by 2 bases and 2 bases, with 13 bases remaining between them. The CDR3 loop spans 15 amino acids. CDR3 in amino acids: CASSLKLGQNYGYTF. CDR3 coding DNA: TGTGCCAGCAGCTTAAAGCTCGGACAGAACTATGGCTACACCTTC.

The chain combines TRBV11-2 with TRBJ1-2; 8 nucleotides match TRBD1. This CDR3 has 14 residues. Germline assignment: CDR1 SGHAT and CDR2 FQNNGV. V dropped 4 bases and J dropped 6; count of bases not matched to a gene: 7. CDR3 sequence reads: CASSWSQGANGYTF. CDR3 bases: TGTGCCAGCAGCTGGAGCCAGGGGGCTAATGGCTACACCTTC.

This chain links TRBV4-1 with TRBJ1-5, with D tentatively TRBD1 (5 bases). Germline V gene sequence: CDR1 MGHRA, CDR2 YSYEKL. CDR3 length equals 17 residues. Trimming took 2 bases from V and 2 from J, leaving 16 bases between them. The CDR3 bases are TGCGCCAGCAGCCAATTGGGCAGGGCATACGGCAATCAGCCCCAGCATTTT. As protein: CASSQLGRAYGNQPQHF.

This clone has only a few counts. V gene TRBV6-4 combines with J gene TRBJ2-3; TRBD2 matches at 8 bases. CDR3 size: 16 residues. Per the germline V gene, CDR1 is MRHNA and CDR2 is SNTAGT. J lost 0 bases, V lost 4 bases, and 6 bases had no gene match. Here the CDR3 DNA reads TGTGCCAGCAGTGCAACTAGCGGTTCTAGCACAGATACGCAGTATTTT. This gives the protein CASSATSGSSTDTQYF.

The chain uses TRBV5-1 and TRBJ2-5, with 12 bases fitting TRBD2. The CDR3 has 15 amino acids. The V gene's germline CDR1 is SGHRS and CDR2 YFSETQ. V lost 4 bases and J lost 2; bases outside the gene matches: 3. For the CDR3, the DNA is TGCGCCAGCAGCGACGGACTAGCGGGACAAGAGACCCAGTACTTC. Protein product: CASSDGLAGQETQYF. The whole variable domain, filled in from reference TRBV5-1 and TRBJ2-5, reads KAGVTQTPRYLIKTRGQQVTLSCSPISGHRSVSWYQQTPGQGLQFLFEYFSETQRNKGNFPGRFSGRQFSNSRSEMNVSTLELGDSALYLCASSDGLAGQETQYFGPGTRLLVL.

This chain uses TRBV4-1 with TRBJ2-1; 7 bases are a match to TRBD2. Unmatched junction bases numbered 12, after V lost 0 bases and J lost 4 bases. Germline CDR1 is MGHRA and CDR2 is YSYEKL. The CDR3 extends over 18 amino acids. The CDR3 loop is CASSQDQVGRRGYNEQFF. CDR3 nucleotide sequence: TGCGCCAGCAGCCAAGACCAAGTCGGGAGGCGGGGGTACAATGAGCAGTTCTTC.

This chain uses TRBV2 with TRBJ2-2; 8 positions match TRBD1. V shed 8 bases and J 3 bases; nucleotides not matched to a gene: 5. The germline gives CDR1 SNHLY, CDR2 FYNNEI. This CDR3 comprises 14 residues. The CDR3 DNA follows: TGTGCCAGCGGGACAGGAAGTTACACCGGGGAGCTGTTTTTT. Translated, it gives CASGTGSYTGELFF.